This TCR beta chain is drawn from a study of blood T cell repertoires in COVID-19. On the study more broadly: PBMCs, B-cell-depleted T cells, or T cells provided the cDNA or gDNA that made up the material.

Only in-frame clones appear in the TCRdb table, and some are missing; sequencing was by immunoSEQ multiplex PCR. Of 250,000 to 350,000 clones in the sample, 65% to 85% were seen once. Those enrolled in Seattle joined during active infection and were followed longitudinally afterward. Input material: peripheral blood. The TCR sequence derives from a human donor with COVID-19, enrolled during active disease. The donor label of this sample is uncertain.

CDR3: CASSLGPGQGDSNYGYTF. The CDR3 DNA reads TGTGCCAGCAGCTTGGGGCCGGGACAGGGTGATTCAAACTATGGCTACACCTTC. The V and J genes are TRBV5-4 and TRBJ1-2; 9 bases line up with TRBD1. The V and J ends lost 0 bases and 2 bases, in that order; junction bases with no gene match: 11. This CDR3 has 18 amino acids. The germline gives CDR1 SGHNT, CDR2 YYREEE (reference sequence).